This T cell receptor (beta chain) was retrieved from a study of cytomegalovirus exposure and HLA in healthy donors. This CDR3 is 15 amino acids long. From germline, CDR1 is SGHNT and CDR2 YYREEE (reference sequence). Trimming stripped 2 bases from V and 4 bases from J, with 16 bases between. The PCR ran on 60 Vbeta and 13 Jbeta primers. Generated by immunoSEQ multiplex PCR, the TCRdb table keeps only in-frame clones and is missing some. The sample includes 100,000 or so clones, roughly 80% seen only once; the top ten take around 9.1%. V and J are TRBV5-4 and TRBJ2-7; D possibly corresponds to TRBD2 (7 bases). The source material was PBMCs. This sequence was found in a young man in good health and CMV-seropositive. CDR3 bases: TGTGCCAGCAGCTTTGGGGGGGGGCTCGAGTACGAGCAGTACTTC. Its protein is CASSFGGGLEYEQYF. Using reference TRBV5-4 and TRBJ2-7 for the parts outside the CDR3, the full variable domain is ETGVTQSPTHLIKTRGQQVTLRCSSQSGHNTVSWYQQALGQGPQFIFQYYREEENGRGNFPPRFSGLQFPNYSSELNVNALELDDSALYLCASSFGGGLEYEQYFGPGTRLTVT.